Listed here are 29 T cell receptor beta chains from one sample, sequenced in a study of cytomegalovirus exposure and HLA in healthy donors. The PCR was carried out with 60 Vbeta primers and 13 Jbeta primers. Measured with immunoSEQ multiplex PCR; TCRdb has only the in-frame clones, and not every one. The profile shows 210,000 or so clones, around 79% of them singletons. Sequencing used PBMCs. The receptor source for this set is a girl between 2 and 10 years old in good health and CMV-seronegative.

This clone was seen just once. The chain uses TRBV30 and TRBJ1-5; the D is unclear. The CDR3 totals 14 residues. Germline V CDR1 and CDR2: GTSNPN, SVGIG (reference sequence). The V end was cut by 0 bases, the J end by 6 bases, with 12 bases between. The CDR3 is CAWSVPNFGQPQHF. CDR3 sequence (DNA): TGTGCCTGGAGTGTACCCAATTTCGGTCAGCCCCAGCATTTT. The full variable domain, completed using reference TRBV30 and TRBJ1-5, is SQTIHQWPATLVQPVGSPLSLECTVEGTSNPNLYWYRQAAGRGLQLLFYSVGIGQISSEVPQNLSASRPQDRQFILSSKKLLLSDSGFYLCAWSVPNFGQPQHFGDGTRLSIL.

The chain joins TRBV5-6 to TRBJ2-3; maybe TRBD2 (5 bases). Germline-derived CDR1 and CDR2 are SGHDT and YYEEEE. V shed 6 bases and J shed 0 bases, with 14 bases lying between them. This CDR3 spans 15 amino acids. In DNA form, the CDR3 reads TGTGCCAGCAAAAATCGGCGGACTAGCACAGATACGCAGTATTTT. It encodes CASKNRRTSTDTQYF.

The chain carries TRBV5-1 and TRBJ2-2, with TRBD1 matching 9 bases. The V segment lost 4 bases and the J segment 2 bases; nucleotides outside the gene matches: 9. Germline V CDR1 and CDR2: SGHRS, YFSETQ. This CDR3 comprises 17 residues. The CDR3 reads CASSPGWTGANTGELFF. In DNA form, the CDR3 reads TGCGCCAGCAGCCCCGGTTGGACAGGGGCTAACACCGGGGAGCTGTTTTTT.

The chain carries TRBV27 and TRBJ2-1; TRBD2 aligns across 8 bases. CDR1 and CDR2 from the germline V gene are MNHEY and SMNVEV (reference sequence). J gave up 5 bases and V 2 bases, and 8 bases lay outside the gene matches. This CDR3 is 16 amino acids long. This chain's CDR3 is CASSLGVAGWDNEQFF. DNA for the CDR3: TGTGCCAGCAGTTTAGGGGTAGCGGGGTGGGACAATGAGCAGTTCTTC.

This clone was counted between two and nine times. The J gene is TRBJ2-3, the V gene TRBV6-5; D gene unclear. CDR1 is MNHEY and CDR2 is SVGAGI in the germline V gene. Trimming cost V 8 bases and J 4 bases, with 16 bases left between them. This CDR3 is built from 14 residues. The DNA for the CDR3 is TGTGCCAGCTCCCCAAGCCTTAGCTCAGATACGCAGTATTTT. It specifies CASSPSLSSDTQYF.

The chain links TRBV7-2 to TRBJ2-1; weak D call: TRBD2 (5 bases). Between the trimmed V and J ends, which lost 5 bases and 9 bases, there was a span of 14 bases. Germline assignment: CDR1 SGHTA and CDR2 FQGNSA. The CDR3 totals 13 residues. CDR3 DNA sequence: TGTGCCAGCAGCCAAGAACCCCGGGGTGAGCAGTTCTTC. It specifies CASSQEPRGEQFF.

This chain joins TRBV10-3 and TRBJ2-1; 7 bases map to TRBD1. The CDR3 sequence is 11 residues long. The trim removed 8 bases at V and 12 bases at J, leaving 7 bases unmatched. Germline V gene data show CDR1 as ENHRY and CDR2 as SYGVKD. CDR3 in amino acids: CAIGDRVVQFF. The CDR3, as DNA: TGTGCCATCGGCGACAGGGTGGTGCAGTTCTTC.

The rearrangement joins TRBV27 to TRBJ1-1; 9 bases align to TRBD1. The CDR3 is 17 residues long. J was trimmed by 0 bases and V by 1 base; bases with no gene match: 6. Per the germline V gene, CDR1 is MNHEY and CDR2 is SMNVEV (reference sequence). The CDR3 DNA reads TGTGCCAGCAGTTTATGGGATGGGACAGGGTTGAACACTGAAGCTTTCTTT. This encodes CASSLWDGTGLNTEAFF.

This rearrangement joins TRBV6-1 to TRBJ1-4; the match to TRBD1 covers 7 bases. Losses at the gene ends were 6 bases for V and 8 bases for J; bases not matched to a gene: 3. Germline CDR1 and CDR2: MNHNS and SASEGT. This CDR3 contains 12 residues. The CDR3 is CASRMDREKLFF. CDR3 DNA sequence: TGTGCCAGCAGGATGGACAGGGAAAAACTGTTTTTT.

This chain joins TRBV25-1 and TRBJ2-7; D not certain. Trimming stripped 5 bases from V and 0 bases from J, with 5 bases between. The CDR3 runs to 12 residues. The germline V gene encodes CDR1 MGHDK and CDR2 SYGVNS. CDR3 sequence: CASSLGSYEQYF. For the CDR3, the DNA is TGTGCCAGCAGTCTAGGCTCCTACGAGCAGTACTTC.

This clone occurred once. This rearrangement joins TRBV2 to TRBJ1-1, with TRBD1 identical over 9 bases. This CDR3 region has 14 residues. CDR1 SNHLY and CDR2 FYNNEI come from the germline V gene. The trim removed 4 bases at V and 1 base at J, leaving 1 base unmatched. This CDR3 is CASSADRGNTEAFF. The CDR3 region has the DNA TGTGCCAGCAGTGCGGACAGGGGGAACACTGAAGCTTTCTTT.

The chain uses TRBV5-1 and TRBJ2-2; 10 bases agree with TRBD1. This CDR3 comprises 15 residues. Germline values: CDR1 SGHRS, CDR2 YFSETQ. The V gene end was trimmed by 4 bases and the J gene end by 3 bases; junction bases not matched to a gene: 3. The CDR3, as DNA: TGCGCCAGCAGCATGGGACAGGGGTACACCGGGGAGCTGTTTTTT. It translates to CASSMGQGYTGELFF.

V gene TRBV29-1 combines with J gene TRBJ2-3; 10 bases are a match to TRBD2. The germline CDR1 and CDR2 sequences are SQVTM and ANQGSEA. V was clipped by 8 bases and J by 0 bases; unmatched bases: 5. CDR3 length equals 14 residues. DNA of the CDR3: TGCAGCTCGAGCGGGAGGGTAAGCACAGATACGCAGTATTTT. It specifies CSSSGRVSTDTQYF.

The J gene is TRBJ2-1, the V gene TRBV4-2, with 9 bases identical to TRBD1. The CDR3 is made up of 17 amino acids. Germline V gene lookup returns CDR1 LGHNA and CDR2 YNFKEQ. V lost 5 bases to trimming and J lost 8 bases; unmatched junction nucleotides: 16. The CDR3 bases are TGTGCCAGCAGCACCGATTCCCCGGGACAGGGTGCCGATGAGCAGTTCTTC. It codes for CASSTDSPGQGADEQFF.

V is TRBV15 and J is TRBJ2-4; 8 bases are a match to TRBD1. Germline assignment: CDR1 LNHNV and CDR2 YYDKDF (reference sequence). Trimming removed 5 bases from V and 0 bases from J; junction bases left unmatched: 9. The CDR3 has 17 amino acids. CDR3 coding DNA: TGTGCCACCAGCGTTCAGGACAGGGCCCTAGCCAAAAACATTCAGTACTTC. Translating gives CATSVQDRALAKNIQYF.

This chain uses TRBV5-4 with TRBJ2-3; 7 bases agree with TRBD1. The CDR3 has 13 residues. J was trimmed by 6 bases and V by 4 bases; bases with no gene match: 5. The germline CDR1 and CDR2 sequences are SGHNT and YYREEE (reference sequence). The CDR3 is CASSRDSGDTQYF. CDR3 DNA sequence: TGTGCCAGCAGCCGGGACAGTGGGGATACGCAGTATTTT.

In this sample, this clone turned up once. The chain uses TRBV5-1 and TRBJ1-2; no clear D. The CDR3 runs to 14 residues. Germline V gives CDR1 SGHRS, CDR2 YFSETQ. The V end lost 5 bases, the J end lost 2 bases, and 13 bases lay between the germline ends. CDR3: CASRSTGGNYGYTF. The CDR3 nucleotides are TGCGCCAGCAGGTCTACTGGCGGGAACTATGGCTACACCTTC.

The chain joins TRBV29-1 to TRBJ2-7; 7 bases align to TRBD2. Germline trimming cut 4 bases from V and 1 base from J; bases unmatched to any gene: 7. The germline CDR1 and CDR2 sequences are SQVTM and ANQGSEA. CDR3 size: 14 residues. The CDR3 protein is CSVVTRETSYEQYF. As DNA, the CDR3 is TGCAGCGTTGTGACGCGGGAGACGTCCTACGAGCAGTACTTC.

V and J are TRBV6-1 and TRBJ1-5, with D unresolved. V was cut by 0 bases and J by 4 bases, with 4 bases left in between. The CDR3 length is 13 residues. Germline CDR1 is MNHNS and CDR2 is SASEGT. CDR3 nucleotide sequence: TGTGCCAGCAGTGAAGCGTTAAATCAGCCCCAGCATTTT. Its protein product is CASSEALNQPQHF.

This clone was seen only a few times. The CDR3 DNA reads as TGTGCCATCAAGAACATACAGGGGACTGGAAACACCATATATTTT. Its translation: CAIKNIQGTGNTIYF. The chain recombines TRBV10-3 with TRBJ1-3, with 7 bases that match TRBD1. Germline V gene lookup returns CDR1 ENHRY and CDR2 SYGVKD. Trimming cost V 7 bases and J 2 bases; bases outside gene matches: 8. The CDR3 runs 15 residues.

Details on this clone: Sequence at one end of the junction differs from germline and may be a read error. The chain combines TRBV4-1 with TRBJ1-5; D call uncertain. The germline CDR1 and CDR2 sequences are MGHRA and YSYEKL. CDR3 length: 17 amino acids. The CDR3 is CASSLELPSSGTSQQRF. CDR3 sequence (DNA): TGCGCCAGCAGCCTAGAACTCCCCTCCTCTGGCACGTCCCAGCAGCGTTTT.

V gene TRBV2 combines with J gene TRBJ2-5; possibly TRBD1 for D (6 bases). Trimming removed 6 bases from V and 4 bases from J, with 15 bases in between. The CDR3 consists of 14 residues. Germline loops: CDR1 SNHLY, CDR2 FYNNEI. This CDR3 is CASSRTGFGETQYF. The DNA of the CDR3 is TGTGCCAGCAGCCGCACAGGGTTCGGAGAGACCCAGTACTTC.

This clone showed up just a few times. The V gene is TRBV5-1, the J gene TRBJ2-5, with a weak D call TRBD1 (6 bases). The CDR3 spans 15 residues. Trimming took 0 bases from V and 5 from J, leaving 14 bases between them. Germline CDR1 and CDR2: SGHRS and YFSETQ. CDR3 sequence: CASSLDGGEAETQYF. CDR3 coding DNA: TGCGCCAGCAGCTTGGATGGGGGCGAGGCGGAGACCCAGTACTTC. Complete variable domain (other parts from reference TRBV5-1 and TRBJ2-5): KAGVTQTPRYLIKTRGQQVTLSCSPISGHRSVSWYQQTPGQGLQFLFEYFSETQRNKGNFPGRFSGRQFSNSRSEMNVSTLELGDSALYLCASSLDGGEAETQYFGPGTRLLVL.

The chain carries TRBV14 and TRBJ2-5, with D hard to call. The CDR3 consists of 13 residues. Trimming cost V 3 bases and J 5 bases, with 10 bases left between them. The germline gives CDR1 SGHDN, CDR2 FVKESK. CDR3 nucleotide sequence: TGTGCCAGCAGCCACGAGGCCTGGGAGACCCAGTACTTC. Translation: CASSHEAWETQYF.

The chain couples TRBV6-5 to TRBJ2-3, with 8 positions matching TRBD2. After removal of 6 bases from V and 1 base from J, the junction contained 6 bases not matched to a gene. Per the germline V gene, CDR1 is MNHEY and CDR2 is SVGAGI. This CDR3 region has 15 residues. The CDR3 protein is CASSVGRGGTDTQYF. The CDR3 DNA sequence: TGTGCCAGCAGCGTGGGGCGGGGGGGCACAGATACGCAGTATTTT.

The rearrangement links TRBV12-1 to TRBJ2-1; TRBD2, the table's D call, was not compared with the DNA. TRBV12-1 corresponds to a pseudogene. This CDR3 has 17 amino acids. Here the CDR3 DNA reads TGTGCCAGCAGCTTAGACCGACTGACTCCCTCCTACAATGAGCAGTTCTTC. Translating gives CASSLDRLTPSYNEQFF.

This clone was seen a single time. The V and J genes are TRBV7-6 and TRBJ2-1; 12 nucleotides align to TRBD2. The CDR3 consists of 20 residues. Unmatched junction bases numbered 13, after V lost 4 bases and J lost 0 bases. Germline CDR1 and CDR2: SGHVS and FNYEAQ. The CDR3 region is CASSYFPWTSGKSSYNEQFF. The CDR3 nucleotides read TGTGCCAGCAGCTATTTTCCTTGGACTAGCGGGAAAAGCTCCTACAATGAGCAGTTCTTC.

This clone was recorded a few times. CDR3 sequence reads: CASSITGTGTNEKLFF. The CDR3 nucleotides are TGTGCCAGTAGTATCACCGGGACAGGAACTAATGAAAAACTGTTTTTT. The J gene is TRBJ1-4, the V gene TRBV19, with 8 bases lining up with TRBD1. With V trimmed by 3 bases and J by 1 base, 4 bases remained unmatched. The CDR3 spans 16 residues. Germline V CDR1 and CDR2: LNHDA, SQIVND (reference sequence). Variable domain in full (rest from reference TRBV19 and TRBJ1-4): DGGITQSPKYLFRKEGQNVTLSCEQNLNHDAMYWYRQDPGQGLRLIYYSQIVNDFQKGDIAEGYSVSREKKESFPLTVTSAQKNPTAFYLCASSITGTGTNEKLFFGSGTQLSVL.

V and J are TRBV7-7 and TRBJ2-7; TRBD1 matches at 8 bases. Germline trimming cut 4 bases from V and 6 bases from J; bases unmatched to any gene: 5. CDR1 and CDR2 (germline): SSHAT, FNYEAQ (reference sequence). This CDR3 spans 13 amino acids. The CDR3 DNA reads TGTGCCAGCAGCTCCGACAGGGGAGGCGAGCAGTACTTC. Amino acid sequence: CASSSDRGGEQYF.